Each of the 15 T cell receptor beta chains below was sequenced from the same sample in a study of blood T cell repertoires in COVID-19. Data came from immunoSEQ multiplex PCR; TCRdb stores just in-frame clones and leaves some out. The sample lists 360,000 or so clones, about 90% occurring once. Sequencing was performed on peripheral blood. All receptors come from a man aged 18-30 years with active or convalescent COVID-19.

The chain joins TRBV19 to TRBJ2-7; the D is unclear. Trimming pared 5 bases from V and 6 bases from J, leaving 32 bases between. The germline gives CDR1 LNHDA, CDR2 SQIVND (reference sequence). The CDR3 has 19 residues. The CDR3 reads CASSPTPSVSLFPFPEQYF. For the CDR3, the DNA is TGTGCCAGTAGTCCTACCCCCAGCGTTAGTTTGTTTCCTTTCCCCGAGCAGTACTTC. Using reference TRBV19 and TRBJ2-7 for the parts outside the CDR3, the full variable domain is DGGITQSPKYLFRKEGQNVTLSCEQNLNHDAMYWYRQDPGQGLRLIYYSQIVNDFQKGDIAEGYSVSREKKESFPLTVTSAQKNPTAFYLCASSPTPSVSLFPFPEQYFGPGTRLTVT.

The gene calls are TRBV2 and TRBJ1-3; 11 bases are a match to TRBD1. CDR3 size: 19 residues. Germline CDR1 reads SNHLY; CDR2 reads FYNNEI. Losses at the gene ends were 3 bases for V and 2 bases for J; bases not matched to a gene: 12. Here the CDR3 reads CASSEQGTGGDATGNTIYF. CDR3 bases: TGTGCCAGCAGTGAGCAGGGGACAGGGGGGGATGCGACTGGAAACACCATATATTTT. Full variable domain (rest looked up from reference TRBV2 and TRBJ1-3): EPEVTQTPSHQVTQMGQEVILRCVPISNHLYFYWYRQILGQKVEFLVSFYNNEISEKSEIFDDQFSVERPDGSNFTLKIRSTKLEDSAMYFCASSEQGTGGDATGNTIYFGEGSWLTVV.

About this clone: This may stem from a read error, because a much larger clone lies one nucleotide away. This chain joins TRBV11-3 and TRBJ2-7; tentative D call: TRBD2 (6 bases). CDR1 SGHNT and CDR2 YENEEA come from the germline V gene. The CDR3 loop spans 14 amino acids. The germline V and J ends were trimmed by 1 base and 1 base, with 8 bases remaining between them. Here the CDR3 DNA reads TGTGCCAGCAGCTTAGGGCGGGGATCCTACGAGCAGTACTTC. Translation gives CASSLGRGSYEQYF.

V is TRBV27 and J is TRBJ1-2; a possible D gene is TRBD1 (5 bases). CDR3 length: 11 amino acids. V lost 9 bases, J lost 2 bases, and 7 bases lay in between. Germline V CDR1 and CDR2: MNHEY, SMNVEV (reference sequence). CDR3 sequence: CARRGNYGYTF. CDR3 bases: TGTGCCAGGCGGGGGAACTATGGCTACACCTTC.

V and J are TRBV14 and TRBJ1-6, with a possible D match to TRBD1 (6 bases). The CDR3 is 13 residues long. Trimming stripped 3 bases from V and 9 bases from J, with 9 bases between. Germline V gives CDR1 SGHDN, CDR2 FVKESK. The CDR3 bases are TGTGCCAGCAGCCAGCAGGGGCCTTCACCCCTCCACTTT. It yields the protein CASSQQGPSPLHF.

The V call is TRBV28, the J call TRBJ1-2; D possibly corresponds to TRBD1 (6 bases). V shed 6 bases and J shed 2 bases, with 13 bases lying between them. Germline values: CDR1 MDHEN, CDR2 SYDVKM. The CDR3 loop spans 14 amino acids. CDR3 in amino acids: CASRPSDRNYGYTF. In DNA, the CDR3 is TGTGCCAGCAGACCCTCCGACAGGAACTATGGCTACACCTTC.

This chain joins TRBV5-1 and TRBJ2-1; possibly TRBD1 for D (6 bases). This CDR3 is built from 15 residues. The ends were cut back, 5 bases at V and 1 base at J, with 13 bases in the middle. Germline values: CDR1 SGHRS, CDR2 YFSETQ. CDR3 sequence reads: CASRNTGNSYNEQFF. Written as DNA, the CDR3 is TGCGCCAGCAGGAACACAGGGAATTCCTACAATGAGCAGTTCTTC.

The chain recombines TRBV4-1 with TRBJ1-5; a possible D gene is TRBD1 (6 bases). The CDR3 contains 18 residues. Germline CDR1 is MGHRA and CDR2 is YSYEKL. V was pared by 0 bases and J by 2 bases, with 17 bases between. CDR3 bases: TGCGCCAGCAGCCAAGATCCCAGCAGGGGAGTTGGCAATCAGCCCCAGCATTTT. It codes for CASSQDPSRGVGNQPQHF.

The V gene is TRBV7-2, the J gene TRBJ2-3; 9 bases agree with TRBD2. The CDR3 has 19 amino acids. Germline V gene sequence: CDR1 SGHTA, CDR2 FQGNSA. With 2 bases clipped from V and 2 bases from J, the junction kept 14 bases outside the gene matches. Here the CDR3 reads CASSLTGTSRRLNTDTQYF. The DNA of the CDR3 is TGTGCCAGCAGCTTAACCGGGACTAGCAGAAGATTAAACACAGATACGCAGTATTTT.

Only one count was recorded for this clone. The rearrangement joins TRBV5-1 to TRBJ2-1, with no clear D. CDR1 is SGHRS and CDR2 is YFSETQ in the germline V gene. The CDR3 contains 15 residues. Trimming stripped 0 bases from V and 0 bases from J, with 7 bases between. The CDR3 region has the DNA TGCGCCAGCAGCTTGGTTGCGAGCTCCTACAATGAGCAGTTCTTC. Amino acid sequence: CASSLVASSYNEQFF.

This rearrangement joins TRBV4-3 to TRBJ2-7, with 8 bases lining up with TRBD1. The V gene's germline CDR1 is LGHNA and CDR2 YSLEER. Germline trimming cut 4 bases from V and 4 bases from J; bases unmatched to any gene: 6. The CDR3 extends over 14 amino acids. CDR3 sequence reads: CASSPGTGGYEQYF. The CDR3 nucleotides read TGCGCCAGCAGCCCAGGGACAGGCGGGTACGAGCAGTACTTC.

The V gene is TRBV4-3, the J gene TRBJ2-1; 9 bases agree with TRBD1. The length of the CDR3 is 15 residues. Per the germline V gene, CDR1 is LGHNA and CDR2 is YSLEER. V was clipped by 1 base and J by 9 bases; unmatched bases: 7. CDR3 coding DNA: TGCGCCAGCAGCCAAGGGGACAGGGAGTGGGGTGAGCAGTTCTTC. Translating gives CASSQGDREWGEQFF.

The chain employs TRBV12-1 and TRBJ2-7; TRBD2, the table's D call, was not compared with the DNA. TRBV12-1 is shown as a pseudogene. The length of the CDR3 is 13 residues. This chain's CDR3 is CASSFSLPVEQYF. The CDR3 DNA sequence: TGTGCCAGCAGCTTTAGCTTGCCCGTGGAGCAGTACTTC.

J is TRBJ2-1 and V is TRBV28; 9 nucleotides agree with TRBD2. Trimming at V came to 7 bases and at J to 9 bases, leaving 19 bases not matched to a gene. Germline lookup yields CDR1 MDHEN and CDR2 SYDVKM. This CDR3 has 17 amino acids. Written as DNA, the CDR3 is TGTGCCAGCACCATTTTCCGCCTAGCGGGGTTGGGCGGTGAGCAGTTCTTC. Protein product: CASTIFRLAGLGGEQFF.

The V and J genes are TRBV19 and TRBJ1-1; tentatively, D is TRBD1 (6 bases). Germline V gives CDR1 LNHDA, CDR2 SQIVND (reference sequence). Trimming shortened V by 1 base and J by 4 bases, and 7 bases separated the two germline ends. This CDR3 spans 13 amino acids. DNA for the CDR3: TGTGCCAGTAGTATAGGGACAGCCACTGAAGCTTTCTTT. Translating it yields CASSIGTATEAFF.